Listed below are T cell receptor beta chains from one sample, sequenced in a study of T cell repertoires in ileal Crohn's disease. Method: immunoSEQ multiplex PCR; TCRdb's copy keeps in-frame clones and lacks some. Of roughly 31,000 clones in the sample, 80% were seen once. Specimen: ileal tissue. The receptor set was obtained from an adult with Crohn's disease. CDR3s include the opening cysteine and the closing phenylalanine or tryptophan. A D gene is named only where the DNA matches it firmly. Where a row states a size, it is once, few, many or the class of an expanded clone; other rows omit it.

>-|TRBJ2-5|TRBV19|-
CASSMGVGTQYF
TGTGCCAGTAGTATGGGCGTGGGGACCCAGTACTTC
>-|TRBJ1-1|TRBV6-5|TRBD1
CASSSDRATEAFF
TGTGCCAGCAGCTCGGACAGGGCCACTGAAGCTTTCTTT
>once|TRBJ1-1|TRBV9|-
CASGGFTEAFF
TGTGCCAGCGGAGGGTTCACTGAAGCTTTCTTT
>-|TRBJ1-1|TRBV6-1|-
CASHLWEDTEAFF
TGTGCCAGCCACCTTTGGGAGGACACTGAAGCTTTCTTT
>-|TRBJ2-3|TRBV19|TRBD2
CASSIDKSGRPTDTQYF
TGTGCCAGTAGTATAGATAAGAGCGGGAGGCCCACAGATACGCAGTATTTT
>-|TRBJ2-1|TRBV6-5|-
CASKLGPSYNEQFF
TGTGCCAGCAAACTAGGACCATCATACAATGAGCAGTTCTTC
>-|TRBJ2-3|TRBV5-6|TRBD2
CASSSEAGVMDTQYF
TGTGCCAGCAGCTCTGAGGCGGGGGTTATGGATACGCAGTATTTT
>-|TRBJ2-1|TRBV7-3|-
CASSARGYQSNEQFF
TGTGCCAGCAGCGCGAGAGGGTATCAGTCCAATGAGCAGTTCTTC
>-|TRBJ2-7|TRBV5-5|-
CASSLAVGDPTYEQYF
TGTGCCAGCAGCTTGGCGGTCGGAGATCCCACCTACGAGCAGTACTTC
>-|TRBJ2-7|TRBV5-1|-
CASREGTLEQYF
TGCGCCAGTCGAGAGGGGACATTAGAGCAGTACTTC
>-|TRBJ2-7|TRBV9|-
CASSVAASAGEQYF
TGTGCCAGCAGCGTAGCGGCTAGCGCGGGCGAGCAGTACTTC
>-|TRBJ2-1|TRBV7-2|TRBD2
CASSLSSGALREQFF
TGTGCCAGCAGCTTATCCAGCGGGGCCCTCAGGGAGCAGTTCTTC
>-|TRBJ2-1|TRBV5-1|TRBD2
CASSLGLAGELSPNEQFF
TGCGCCAGCAGCTTGGGACTAGCGGGGGAATTGTCTCCTAATGAGCAGTTCTTC
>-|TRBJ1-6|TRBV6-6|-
CASSYSEDSPLHF
TGTGCCAGCAGTTACTCTGAGGATTCACCCCTCCACTTT
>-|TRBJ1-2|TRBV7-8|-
CASSLALGVFAGGNYGYTF
TGTGCCAGCAGCTTAGCCCTAGGGGTATTTGCGGGGGGAAACTATGGCTACACCTTC
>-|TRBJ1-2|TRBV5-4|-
CASSLQGQPYGYTF
TGTGCCAGCAGCTTACAAGGACAGCCCTACGGCTACACCTTC
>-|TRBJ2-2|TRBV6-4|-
CASSGTNTGELFF
TGTGCCAGCAGCGGGACAAACACCGGGGAGCTGTTTTTT
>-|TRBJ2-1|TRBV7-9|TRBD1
CASSPDRAKQFF
TGTGCCAGCAGCCCTGACAGGGCAAAGCAGTTCTTC
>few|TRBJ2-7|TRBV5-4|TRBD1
CASSSNRGPPYEQYF
TGTGCCAGCAGCTCCAACAGGGGTCCTCCTTACGAGCAGTACTTC
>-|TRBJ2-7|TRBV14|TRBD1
CASSYGQGLTYEQYF
TGTGCCAGCAGTTATGGACAGGGCCTAACCTACGAGCAGTACTTC
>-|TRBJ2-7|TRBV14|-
CASSQDGKEGLSSYEQYF
TGTGCCAGCAGCCAAGATGGTAAGGAGGGGCTAAGCTCCTACGAGCAGTACTTC
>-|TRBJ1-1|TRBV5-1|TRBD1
CASGTGGGTEAFF
TGCGCCAGCGGGACAGGGGGTGGGACTGAAGCTTTCTTT
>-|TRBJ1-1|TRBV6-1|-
CASTGRRGDTEAFF
TGTGCCAGCACGGGGAGGAGGGGTGACACTGAAGCTTTCTTT
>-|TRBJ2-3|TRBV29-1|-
CSVEDQSAPQYF
TGCAGCGTTGAAGACCAGTCCGCCCCGCAGTATTTT
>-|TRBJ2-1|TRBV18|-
CASSPRSSYNEQFF
TGTGCCAGCTCACCACGCAGCTCCTACAATGAGCAGTTCTTC
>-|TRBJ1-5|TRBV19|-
CASSILAGGPQHF
TGTGCCAGTAGTATACTAGCGGGGGGGCCCCAGCATTTT
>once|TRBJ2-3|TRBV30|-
CAWSVQRDTQYF
TGTGCCTGGAGTGTTCAGCGGGATACGCAGTATTTT
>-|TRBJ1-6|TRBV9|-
CASSDTAPGSSYNSPLHF
TGTGCCAGCAGCGACACCGCCCCTGGGAGCTCCTATAATTCACCCCTCCACTTT
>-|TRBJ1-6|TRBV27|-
CASSLRPPGVLHF
TGTGCCAGCAGTTTGAGGCCACCCGGTGTCCTCCACTTT
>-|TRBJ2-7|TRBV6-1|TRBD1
CASKGQVYEQYF
TGTGCCAGCAAGGGACAGGTGTACGAGCAGTACTTC
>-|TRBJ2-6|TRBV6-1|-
CASSDQGGGANVLTF
TGTGCCAGCAGTGATCAGGGTGGTGGGGCCAACGTCCTGACTTTC